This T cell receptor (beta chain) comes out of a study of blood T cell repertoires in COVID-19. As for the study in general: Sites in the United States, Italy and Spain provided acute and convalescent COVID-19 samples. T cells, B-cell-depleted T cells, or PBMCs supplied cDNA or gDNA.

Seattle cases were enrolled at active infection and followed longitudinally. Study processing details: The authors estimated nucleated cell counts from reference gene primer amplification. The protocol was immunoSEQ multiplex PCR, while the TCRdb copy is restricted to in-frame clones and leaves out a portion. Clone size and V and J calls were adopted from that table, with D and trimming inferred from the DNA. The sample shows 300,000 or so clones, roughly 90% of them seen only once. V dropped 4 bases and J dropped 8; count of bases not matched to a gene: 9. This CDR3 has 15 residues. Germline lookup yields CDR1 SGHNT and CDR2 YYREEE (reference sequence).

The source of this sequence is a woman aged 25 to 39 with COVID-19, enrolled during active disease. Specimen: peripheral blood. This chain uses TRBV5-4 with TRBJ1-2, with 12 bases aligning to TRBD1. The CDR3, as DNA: TGTGCCAGCAGCCCCTGGGACAGGGGGCGCGGAGGCTACACCTTC. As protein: CASSPWDRGRGGYTF. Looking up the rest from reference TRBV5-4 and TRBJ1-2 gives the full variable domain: ETGVTQSPTHLIKTRGQQVTLRCSSQSGHNTVSWYQQALGQGPQFIFQYYREEENGRGNFPPRFSGLQFPNYSSELNVNALELDDSALYLCASSPWDRGRGGYTFGSGTRLTVV.